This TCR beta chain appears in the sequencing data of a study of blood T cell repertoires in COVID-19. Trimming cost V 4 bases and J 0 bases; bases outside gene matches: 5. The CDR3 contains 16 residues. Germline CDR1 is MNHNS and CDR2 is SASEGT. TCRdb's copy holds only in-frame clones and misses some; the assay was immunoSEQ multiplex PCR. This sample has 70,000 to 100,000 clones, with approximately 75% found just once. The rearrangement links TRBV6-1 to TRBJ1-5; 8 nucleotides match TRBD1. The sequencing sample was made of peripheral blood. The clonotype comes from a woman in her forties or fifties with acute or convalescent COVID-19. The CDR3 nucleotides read TGTGCCAGCAGTGGCCGACAGGGGTCTAGCAATCAGCCCCAGCATTTT. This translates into CASSGRQGSSNQPQHF.